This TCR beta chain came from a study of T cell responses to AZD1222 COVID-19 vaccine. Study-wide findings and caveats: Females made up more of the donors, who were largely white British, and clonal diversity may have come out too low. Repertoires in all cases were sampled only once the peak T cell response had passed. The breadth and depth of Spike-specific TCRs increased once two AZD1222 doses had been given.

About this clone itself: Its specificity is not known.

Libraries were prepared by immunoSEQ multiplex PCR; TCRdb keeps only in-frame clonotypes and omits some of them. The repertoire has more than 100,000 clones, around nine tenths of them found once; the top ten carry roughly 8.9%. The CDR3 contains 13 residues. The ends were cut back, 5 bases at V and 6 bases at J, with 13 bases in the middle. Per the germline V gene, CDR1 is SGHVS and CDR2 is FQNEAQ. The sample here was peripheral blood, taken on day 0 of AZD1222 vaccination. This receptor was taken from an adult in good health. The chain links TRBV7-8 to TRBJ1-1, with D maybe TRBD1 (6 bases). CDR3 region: CASSADGGAEAFF. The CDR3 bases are TGTGCCAGCAGCGCCGATGGGGGCGCTGAAGCTTTCTTT.